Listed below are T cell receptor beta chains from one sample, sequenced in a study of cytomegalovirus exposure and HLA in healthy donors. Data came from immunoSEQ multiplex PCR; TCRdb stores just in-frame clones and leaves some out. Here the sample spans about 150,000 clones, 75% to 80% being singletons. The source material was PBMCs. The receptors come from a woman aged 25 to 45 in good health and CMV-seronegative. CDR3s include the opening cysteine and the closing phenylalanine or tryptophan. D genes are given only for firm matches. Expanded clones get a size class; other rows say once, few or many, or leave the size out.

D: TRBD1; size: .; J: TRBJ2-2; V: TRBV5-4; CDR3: CASSPGTAKGTNTGELFF; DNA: TGTGCCAGCAGCCCTGGGACAGCTAAGGGTACGAACACCGGGGAGCTGTTTTTT
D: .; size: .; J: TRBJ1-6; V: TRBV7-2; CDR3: CASTLGGNDSPLHF; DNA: TGTGCCAGCACCTTAGGAGGGAACGATTCACCCCTCCACTTT
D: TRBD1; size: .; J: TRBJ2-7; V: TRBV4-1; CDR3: CASSQDTGGLRDEQYF; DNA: TGCGCCAGCAGCCAAGATACAGGGGGCTTAAGGGACGAGCAGTACTTC
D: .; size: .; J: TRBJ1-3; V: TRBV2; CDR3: CASRGGILSGNTIYF; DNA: TGTGCCAGCAGGGGAGGTATCTTATCTGGAAACACCATATATTTT
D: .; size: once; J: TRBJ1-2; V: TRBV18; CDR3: CASSPPFGQAYGYTF; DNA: TGTGCCAGCTCACCACCGTTCGGACAAGCCTATGGCTACACCTTC
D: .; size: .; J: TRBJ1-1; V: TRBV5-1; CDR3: CASSLPGRTAGNTEAFF; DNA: TGCGCCAGCAGCTTACCTGGCCGGACGGCGGGAAACACTGAAGCTTTCTTT
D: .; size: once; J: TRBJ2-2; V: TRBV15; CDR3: CATSRDRDIGELFF; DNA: TGTGCCACCAGCAGAGACAGGGACATCGGGGAGCTGTTTTTT
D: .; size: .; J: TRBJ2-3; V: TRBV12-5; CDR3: CASGPPGTDTQYF; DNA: TGTGCTAGTGGGCCCCCAGGCACAGATACGCAGTATTTT
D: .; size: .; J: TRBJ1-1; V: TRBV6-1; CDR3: CASSGGAGDAFF; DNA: TGTGCCAGCAGTGGAGGCGCAGGGGACGCTTTCTTT
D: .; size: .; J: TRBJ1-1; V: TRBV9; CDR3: CASSVGMNTEAFF; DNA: TGTGCCAGCAGCGTAGGTATGAACACTGAAGCTTTCTTT
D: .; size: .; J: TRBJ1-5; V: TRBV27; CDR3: CASSFQGSNQPQHF; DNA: TGTGCCAGCAGTTTTCAGGGGAGCAATCAGCCCCAGCATTTT
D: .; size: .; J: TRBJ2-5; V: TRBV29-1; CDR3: CSVEDGTGSTQRTQYF; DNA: TGCAGCGTTGAAGATGGAACAGGCTCAACCCAGAGGACCCAGTACTTC
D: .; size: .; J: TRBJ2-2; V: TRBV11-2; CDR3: CASTLGWDTNTGELFF; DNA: TGTGCCAGCACCCTAGGATGGGACACTAACACCGGGGAGCTGTTTTTT
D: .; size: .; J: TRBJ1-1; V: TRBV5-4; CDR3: CASNRWAGDNTEAFF; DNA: TGTGCCAGCAACAGATGGGCAGGGGATAACACTGAAGCTTTCTTT
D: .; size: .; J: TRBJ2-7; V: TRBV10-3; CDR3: CAISHPFSGRYEQYF; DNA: TGTGCCATCAGTCACCCTTTCTCAGGGCGATACGAGCAGTACTTC
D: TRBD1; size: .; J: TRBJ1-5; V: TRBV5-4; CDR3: CASSKQGESNQPQHF; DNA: TGTGCCAGCAGCAAACAGGGGGAGAGCAATCAGCCCCAGCATTTT
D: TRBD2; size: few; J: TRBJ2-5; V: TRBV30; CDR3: CAWSTAGGRSETQYF; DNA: TGTGCCTGGAGTACAGCGGGGGGGCGGTCAGAGACCCAGTACTTC
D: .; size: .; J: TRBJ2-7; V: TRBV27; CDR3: CASSRAGSEQYF; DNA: TGTGCCAGCAGTCGCGCAGGATCCGAGCAGTACTTC